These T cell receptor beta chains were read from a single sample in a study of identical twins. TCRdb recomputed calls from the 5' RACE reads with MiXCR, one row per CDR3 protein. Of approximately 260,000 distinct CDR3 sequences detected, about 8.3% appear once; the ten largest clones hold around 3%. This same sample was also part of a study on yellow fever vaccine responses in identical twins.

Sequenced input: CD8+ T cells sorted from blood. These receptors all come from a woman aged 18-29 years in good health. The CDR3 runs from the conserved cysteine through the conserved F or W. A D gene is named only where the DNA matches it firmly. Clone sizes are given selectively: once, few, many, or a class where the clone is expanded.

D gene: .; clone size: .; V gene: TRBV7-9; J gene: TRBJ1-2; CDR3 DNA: TGTGCCAGCAGCTTAGCGGGCAGAAACTACACCTTC; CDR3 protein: CASSLAGRNYTF
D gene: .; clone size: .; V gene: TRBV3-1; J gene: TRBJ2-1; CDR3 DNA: TGTGCCAGCAGCCAAGTAAGCTACAATGAGCAGTTCTTC; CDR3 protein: CASSQVSYNEQFF
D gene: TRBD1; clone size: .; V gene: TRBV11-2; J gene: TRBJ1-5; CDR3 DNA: TGTGCCAGCAGCTTAGCGGGACAGGGGGCCGGGCAGCCCCAGCATTTT; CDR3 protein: CASSLAGQGAGQPQHF
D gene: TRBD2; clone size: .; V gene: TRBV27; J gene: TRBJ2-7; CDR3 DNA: TGTGCCAGCAGTTTACCCGGGACTAGCCTCTACGAGCAGTACTTC; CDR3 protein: CASSLPGTSLYEQYF
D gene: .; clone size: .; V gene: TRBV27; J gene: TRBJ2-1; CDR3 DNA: TGTGCCAGCGAGACCGGCGGTCTATACAATGAGCAGTTCTTC; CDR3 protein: CASETGGLYNEQFF
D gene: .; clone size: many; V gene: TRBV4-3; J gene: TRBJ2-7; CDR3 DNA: TGCGCCAGCAGCCAAGCCGCAGGTTACGTAGACGAGCAGTACTTC; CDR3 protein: CASSQAAGYVDEQYF
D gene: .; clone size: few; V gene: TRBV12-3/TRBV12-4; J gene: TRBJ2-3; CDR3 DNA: TGTGCCAGCAGTTTCGAGGGCAGGGCCACAGATACGCAGTATTTT; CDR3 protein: CASSFEGRATDTQYF
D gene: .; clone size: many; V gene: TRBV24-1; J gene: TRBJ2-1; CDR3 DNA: TGTGCCACCAGTGACTGGGACTCGAGCTCCTACAATGAGCAGTTCTTC; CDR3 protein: CATSDWDSSSYNEQFF
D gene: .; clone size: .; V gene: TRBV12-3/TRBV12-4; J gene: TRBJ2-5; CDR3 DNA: TGTGCCAGCAGTTTCGGGACTCCACAAGAGACCCAGTACTTC; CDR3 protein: CASSFGTPQETQYF
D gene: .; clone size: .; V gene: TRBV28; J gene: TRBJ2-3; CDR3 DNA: TGTGCCAGCAGCTACCACGGCGGGACACCCGACCCAGATACGCAGTATTTT; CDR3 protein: CASSYHGGTPDPDTQYF
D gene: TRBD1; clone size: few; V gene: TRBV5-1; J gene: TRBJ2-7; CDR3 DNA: TGCGCCAGCAGCGGGAGACAGGGGAAAGCCTACGAGCAGTACTTC; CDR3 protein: CASSGRQGKAYEQYF
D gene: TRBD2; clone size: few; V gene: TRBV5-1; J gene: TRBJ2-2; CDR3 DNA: TGCGCCAGCAGCTTGGAACTAGCGGGAATTGGAGGCGGGGAGCTGTTTTTT; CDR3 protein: CASSLELAGIGGGELFF
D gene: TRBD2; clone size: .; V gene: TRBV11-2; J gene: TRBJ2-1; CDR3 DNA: TGTGCCAGCAGCTTAGTCCGGGCTAGCGGCTACAATGAGCAGTTCTTC; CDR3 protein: CASSLVRASGYNEQFF
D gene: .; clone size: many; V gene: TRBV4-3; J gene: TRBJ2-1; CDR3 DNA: TGCGCCAGCAGCCAAGGCGGAGGGGGCTACAATGAGCAGTTCTTC; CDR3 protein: CASSQGGGGYNEQFF
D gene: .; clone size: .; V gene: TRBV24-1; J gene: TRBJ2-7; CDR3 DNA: TGTGCCACCAGCCTTCCCGGGACACCAAGCCAAAACCCCTACGAGCAGTACTTC; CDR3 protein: CATSLPGTPSQNPYEQYF
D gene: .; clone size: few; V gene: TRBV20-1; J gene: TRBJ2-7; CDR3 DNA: TGCAGTGCTAGAGATATTAGAGGCATCACCTACGAGCAGTACTTC; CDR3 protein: CSARDIRGITYEQYF
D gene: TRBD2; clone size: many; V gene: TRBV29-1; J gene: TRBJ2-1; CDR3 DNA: TGCAGCGTGGAGGGACTAGCGGGGGTGAATGAGCAGTTCTTC; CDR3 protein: CSVEGLAGVNEQFF
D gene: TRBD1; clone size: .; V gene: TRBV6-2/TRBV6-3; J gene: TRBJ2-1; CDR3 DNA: TGTGCCATCCAGCAGGGACAGGAGTACAATGAGCAGTTCTTC; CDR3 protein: CAIQQGQEYNEQFF
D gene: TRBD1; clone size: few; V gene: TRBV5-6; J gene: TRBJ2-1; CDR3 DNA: TGTGCCAGCAGCTTCGACAGGGGGACCTACAATGAGCAGTTCTTC; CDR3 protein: CASSFDRGTYNEQFF
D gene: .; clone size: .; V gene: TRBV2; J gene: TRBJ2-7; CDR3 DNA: TGTGCCAGTGGCCCCGAAGCCTACGAGCAGTACTTC; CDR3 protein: CASGPEAYEQYF
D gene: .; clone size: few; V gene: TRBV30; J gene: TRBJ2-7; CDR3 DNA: TGTGCCTGGAGTGCAACGTACGAGCAGTACTTC; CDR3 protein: CAWSATYEQYF
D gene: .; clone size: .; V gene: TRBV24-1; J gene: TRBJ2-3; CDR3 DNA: TGTGCCACCAGTTACGGATTGGCAGATACGCAGTATTTT; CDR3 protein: CATSYGLADTQYF
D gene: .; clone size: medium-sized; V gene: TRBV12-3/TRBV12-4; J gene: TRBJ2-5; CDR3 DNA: TGTGCCAGCAACGCAGGGGAAGAGACCCAGTACTTC; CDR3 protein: CASNAGEETQYF
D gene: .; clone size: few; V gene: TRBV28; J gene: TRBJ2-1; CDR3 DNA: TGTGCCAGCAGTTTTAAGGATGAGCAGTTCTTC; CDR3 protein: CASSFKDEQFF
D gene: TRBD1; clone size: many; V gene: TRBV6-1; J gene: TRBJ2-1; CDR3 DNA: TGTGCCAGCAGGAAAGGGACAGGCGACCTTTACCTCTACAATGAGCAGTTCTTC; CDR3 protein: CASRKGTGDLYLYNEQFF
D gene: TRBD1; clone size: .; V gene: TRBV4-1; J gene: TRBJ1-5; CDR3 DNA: TGCGCCAGCAGCCAAACAGGGGAGGGGCAGCCCCAGCATTTT; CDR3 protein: CASSQTGEGQPQHF
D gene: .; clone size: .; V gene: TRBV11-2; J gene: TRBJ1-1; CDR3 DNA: TGTGCCAGCAGCTCGACGGACTCAGGGCGGGCTGAAGCTTTCTTT; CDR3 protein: CASSSTDSGRAEAFF
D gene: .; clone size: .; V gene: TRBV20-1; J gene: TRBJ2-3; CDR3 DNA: TGCAGTGCGGCTCAGGCGGCCCCAGCGGAGGCTAGCACAGATACGCAGTATTTT; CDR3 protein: CSAAQAAPAEASTDTQYF
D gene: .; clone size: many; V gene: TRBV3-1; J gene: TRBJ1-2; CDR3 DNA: TGTGCCAGCAGCCAAGGGCAACAGCGGAACTATGGCTACACCTTC; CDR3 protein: CASSQGQQRNYGYTF
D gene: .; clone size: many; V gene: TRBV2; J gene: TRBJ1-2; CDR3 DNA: TGTGCCAGCAGTTCGGACGGGAACTATGGCTACACCTTC; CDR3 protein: CASSSDGNYGYTF
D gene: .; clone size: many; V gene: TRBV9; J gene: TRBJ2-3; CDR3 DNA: TGTGCCAGCAGCCAGTGGGCCACAGATACGCAGTATTTT; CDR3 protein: CASSQWATDTQYF
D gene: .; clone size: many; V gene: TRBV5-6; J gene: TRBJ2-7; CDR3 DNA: TGTGCCAGCAGCTTAGCTAACTCCTACGAGCAGTACTTC; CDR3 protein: CASSLANSYEQYF
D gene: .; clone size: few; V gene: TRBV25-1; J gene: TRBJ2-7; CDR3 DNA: TGTGCCAGCAGTGAAAGGACTTACGAGCAGTACTTC; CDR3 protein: CASSERTYEQYF
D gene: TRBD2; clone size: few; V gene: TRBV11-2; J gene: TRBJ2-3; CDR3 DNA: TGTGCCAGCAGCGGGGTAGCGGGAAGGCCAGATACGCAGTATTTT; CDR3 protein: CASSGVAGRPDTQYF
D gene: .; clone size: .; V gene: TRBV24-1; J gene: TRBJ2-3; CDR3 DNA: TGTGCCACCCAGGGCAGGGGCAGAGATACGCAGTATTTT; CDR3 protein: CATQGRGRDTQYF
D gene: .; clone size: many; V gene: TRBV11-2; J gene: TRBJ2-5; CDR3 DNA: TGTGCCACCAGGGGTGTTTTGGACCAAGAGACCCAGTACTTC; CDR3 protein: CATRGVLDQETQYF
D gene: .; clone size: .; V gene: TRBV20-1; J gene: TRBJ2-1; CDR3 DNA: TGCAGTGCTAGGGTAAGGCTAGCTCTCAATGAGCAGTTCTTC; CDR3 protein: CSARVRLALNEQFF
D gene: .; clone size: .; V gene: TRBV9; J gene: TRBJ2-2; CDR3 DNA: TGTGCCAGCAGCGTAGAGGCAGGGGAGAACGCCGGGGAGCTGTTTTTT; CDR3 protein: CASSVEAGENAGELFF
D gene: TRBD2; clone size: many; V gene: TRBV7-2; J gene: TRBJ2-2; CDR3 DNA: TGTGCCAGCAGACCTAGCGGGGCCGGGGAGCTGTTTTTT; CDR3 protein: CASRPSGAGELFF
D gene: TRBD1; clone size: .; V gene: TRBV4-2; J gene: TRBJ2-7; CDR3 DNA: TGTGCCATGGGCCACGGGACAGTCTGCGAGCAGTACTTC; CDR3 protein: CAMGHGTVCEQYF
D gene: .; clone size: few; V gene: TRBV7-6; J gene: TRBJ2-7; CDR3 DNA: TGTGCCAGCAGCTTAGTGTTGGGCAGCGTTAGCTCCTACGAGCAGTACTTC; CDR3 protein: CASSLVLGSVSSYEQYF
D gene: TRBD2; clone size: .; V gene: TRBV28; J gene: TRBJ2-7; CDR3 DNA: TGTGCCAGCAGTTTATCGACTAGCGGTTTTTTCTACGAGCAGTACTTC; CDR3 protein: CASSLSTSGFFYEQYF
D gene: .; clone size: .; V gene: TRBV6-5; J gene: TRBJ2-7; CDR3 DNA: TGTGCCAGCAGTTATTATGAATCCGGGGGAGAGCAGTACTTC; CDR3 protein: CASSYYESGGEQYF
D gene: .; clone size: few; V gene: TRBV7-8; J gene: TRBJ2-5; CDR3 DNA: TGTGCCAGCAGCTTCCGGGGTCTCACCCAAGAGACCCAGTACTTC; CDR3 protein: CASSFRGLTQETQYF